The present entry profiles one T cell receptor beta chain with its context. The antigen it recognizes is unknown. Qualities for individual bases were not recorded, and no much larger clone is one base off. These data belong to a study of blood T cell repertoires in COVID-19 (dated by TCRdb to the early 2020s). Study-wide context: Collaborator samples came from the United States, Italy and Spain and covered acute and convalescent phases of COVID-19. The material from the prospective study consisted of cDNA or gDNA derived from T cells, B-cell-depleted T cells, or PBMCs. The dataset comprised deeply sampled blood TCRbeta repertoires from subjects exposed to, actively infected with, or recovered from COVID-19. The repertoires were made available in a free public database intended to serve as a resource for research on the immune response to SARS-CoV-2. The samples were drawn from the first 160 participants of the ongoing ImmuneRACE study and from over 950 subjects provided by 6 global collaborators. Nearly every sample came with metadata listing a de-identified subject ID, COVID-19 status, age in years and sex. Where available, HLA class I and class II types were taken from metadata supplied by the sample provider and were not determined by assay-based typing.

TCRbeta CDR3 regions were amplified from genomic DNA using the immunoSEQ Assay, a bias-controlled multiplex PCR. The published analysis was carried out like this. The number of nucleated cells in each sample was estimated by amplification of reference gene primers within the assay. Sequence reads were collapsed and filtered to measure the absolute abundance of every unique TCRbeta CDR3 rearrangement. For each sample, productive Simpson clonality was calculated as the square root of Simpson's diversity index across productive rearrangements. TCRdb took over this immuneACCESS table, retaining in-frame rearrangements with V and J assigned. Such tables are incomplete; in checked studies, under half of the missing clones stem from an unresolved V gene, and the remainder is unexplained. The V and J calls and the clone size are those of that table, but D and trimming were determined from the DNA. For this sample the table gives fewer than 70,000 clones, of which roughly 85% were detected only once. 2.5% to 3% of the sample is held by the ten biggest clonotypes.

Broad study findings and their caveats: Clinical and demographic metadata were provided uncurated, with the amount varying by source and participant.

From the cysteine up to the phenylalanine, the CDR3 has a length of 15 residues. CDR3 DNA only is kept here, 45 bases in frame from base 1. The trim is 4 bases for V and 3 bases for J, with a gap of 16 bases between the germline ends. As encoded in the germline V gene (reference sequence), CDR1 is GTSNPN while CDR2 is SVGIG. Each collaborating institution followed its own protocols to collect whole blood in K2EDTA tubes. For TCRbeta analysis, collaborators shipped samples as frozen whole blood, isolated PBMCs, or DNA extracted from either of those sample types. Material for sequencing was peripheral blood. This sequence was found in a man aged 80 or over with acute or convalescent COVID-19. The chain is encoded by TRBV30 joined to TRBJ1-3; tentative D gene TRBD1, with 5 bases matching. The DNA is TGTGCCTGGACCAAGGAAGGGGCCGGTGGAAACACCATATATTTT. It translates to CAWTKEGAGGNTIYF.